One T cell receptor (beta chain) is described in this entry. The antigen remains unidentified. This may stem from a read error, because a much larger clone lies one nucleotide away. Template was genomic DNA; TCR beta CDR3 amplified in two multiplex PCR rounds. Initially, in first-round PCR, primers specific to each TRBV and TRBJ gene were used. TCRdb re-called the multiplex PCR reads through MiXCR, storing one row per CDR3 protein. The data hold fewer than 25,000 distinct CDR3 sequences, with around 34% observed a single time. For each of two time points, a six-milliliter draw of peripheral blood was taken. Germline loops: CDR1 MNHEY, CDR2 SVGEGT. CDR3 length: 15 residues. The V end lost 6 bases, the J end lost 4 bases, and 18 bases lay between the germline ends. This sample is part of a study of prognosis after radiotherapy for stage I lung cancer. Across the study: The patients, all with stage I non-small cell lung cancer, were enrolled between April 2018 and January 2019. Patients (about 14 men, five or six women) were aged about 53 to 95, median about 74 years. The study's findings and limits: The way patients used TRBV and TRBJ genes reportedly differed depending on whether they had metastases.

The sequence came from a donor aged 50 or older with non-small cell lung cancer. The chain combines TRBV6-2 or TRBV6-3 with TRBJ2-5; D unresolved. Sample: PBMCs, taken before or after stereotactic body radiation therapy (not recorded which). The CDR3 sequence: CASSPDRITRETQYF. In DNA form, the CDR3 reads TGTGCCAGCAGCCCAGACCGTATTACCAGAGAGACCCAGTACTTC.